The next 6 T cell receptor beta chains were all read from a single sample in a study of response to subunit inactivated influenza vaccine. TCRdb fed the RT-PCR reads into MiXCR, producing one record per CDR3 protein. The sample consists of roughly 650,000 distinct CDR3 sequences, around 15% of them appearing once. Here the sequenced sample was PBMCs from blood, taken 14 days before vaccination. The receptors come from a man between 45 and 60 years old who received an inactivated influenza vaccine.

V usage is TRBV12-3 or TRBV12-4 and J usage is TRBJ1-1, with 8 nucleotides matching TRBD1. CDR3 length: 13 amino acids. The V segment lost 6 bases and the J segment 4 bases; nucleotides outside the gene matches: 4. The CDR3 DNA reads TGTGCCAGCAGACCCGACAGGGGCACTGAAGCTTTCTTT. This gives the protein CASRPDRGTEAFF.

The CDR3 loop is CASKGTSLSTGELFF. The CDR3 DNA reads as TGTGCCAGCAAAGGGACTAGCCTCAGCACCGGGGAGCTGTTTTTT. The V call is TRBV6-1, the J call TRBJ2-2; 9 bases align to TRBD2. Per the germline V gene, CDR1 is MNHNS and CDR2 is SASEGT. J was trimmed by 4 bases and V by 7 bases; bases with no gene match: 7. The CDR3 extends over 15 amino acids.

The V gene is TRBV24-1, the J gene TRBJ1-2; TRBD1 matches at 8 bases. V gave up 4 bases and J gave up 5 bases; unmatched junction bases: 8. This CDR3 spans 15 amino acids. CDR1 and CDR2 from the germline V gene are KGHDR and SFDVKD. The CDR3 sequence: CATSEGTGRAYGYTF. The CDR3 nucleotides read TGTGCCACCAGTGAAGGGACAGGTAGGGCGTATGGCTACACCTTC.

In its sample, this clonotype was seen many times. The chain links TRBV5-1 to TRBJ2-1; D ambiguous. Germline V gene data show CDR1 as SGHRS and CDR2 as YFSETQ. The CDR3 runs 15 residues. Trimming cost V 2 bases and J 8 bases, with 17 bases left between them. The CDR3: CASSLPLGPGDEQFF. The CDR3 DNA sequence: TGCGCCAGCAGCTTACCCCTAGGTCCGGGCGATGAGCAGTTCTTC.

This clonotype was recorded at least ten times. One end of the junction varies from germline; a read error may be responsible. The V call is TRBV5-1, the J call TRBJ2-5; no firm D call. The V gene's germline CDR1 is SGHRS and CDR2 YFSETQ. The CDR3 contains 14 residues. In DNA, the CDR3 is TGTGCCAGCAGTTTAGGTAGTGGGCGAGAGACCCAGTACTTC. Translating gives CASSLGSGRETQYF.

The chain recombines TRBV4-1 with TRBJ2-1; TRBD2 matches at 7 bases. The germline CDR1 and CDR2 sequences are MGHRA and YSYEKL. This CDR3 region has 18 residues. The junction had 12 bases not matched to a gene; V was cut back by 4 bases and J by 0 bases. CDR3 in amino acids: CASSRTERGGSSYNEQFF. CDR3 in DNA: TGCGCCAGCAGCCGCACCGAAAGGGGCGGGAGCTCCTACAATGAGCAGTTCTTC.